This T cell receptor (beta chain) was sequenced for a study of Graves' ophthalmopathy and Graves' hyperthyroidism. Study-level points and caveats: The authors also found most expanded thyroid clonotypes above 0.001 frequency in blood.

Germline CDR1 is SGHDT and CDR2 is YYEEEE. CDR3 length: 15 amino acids. About this clonotype: What it binds is not known. A much more abundant neighbour one base away suggests this may be a read error.

The authors amplified TCR beta CDR3 regions from RNA transcripts. Following a first-round RT-PCR that used HTBI primers, a second-round multiplex PCR was carried out. TCRdb re-derived calls from the multiplex PCR reads in MiXCR, one entry per CDR3 protein. The sample shows around 1.1 million distinct CDR3 sequences, 35% to 40% of them seen only once. The V and J genes are TRBV5-6 and TRBJ1-1, with D hard to call. Sequencing used peripheral blood or thyroid tissue (not recorded which). This clonotype was sampled from an adult man with Graves' hyperthyroidism. The CDR3 nucleotides read TGTGCCAGCGGCTTGTTTGCCAGGACGAACACTGAAGCTTTCTTT. Its translation: CASGLFARTNTEAFF.